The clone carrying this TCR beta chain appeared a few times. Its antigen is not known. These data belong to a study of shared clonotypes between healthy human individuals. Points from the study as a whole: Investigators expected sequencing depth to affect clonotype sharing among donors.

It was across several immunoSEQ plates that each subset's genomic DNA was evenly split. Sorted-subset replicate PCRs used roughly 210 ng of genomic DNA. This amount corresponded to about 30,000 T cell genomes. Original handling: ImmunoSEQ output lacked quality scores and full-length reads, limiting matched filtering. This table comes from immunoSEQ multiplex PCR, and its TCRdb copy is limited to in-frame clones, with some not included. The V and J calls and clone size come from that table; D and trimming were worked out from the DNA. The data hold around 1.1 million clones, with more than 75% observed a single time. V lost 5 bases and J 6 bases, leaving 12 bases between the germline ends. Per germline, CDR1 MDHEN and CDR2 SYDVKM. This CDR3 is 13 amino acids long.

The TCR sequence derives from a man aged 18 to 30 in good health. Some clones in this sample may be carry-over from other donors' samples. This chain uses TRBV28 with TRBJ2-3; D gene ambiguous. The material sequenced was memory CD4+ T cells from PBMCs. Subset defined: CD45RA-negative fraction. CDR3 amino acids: CASSAQQYDTQYF. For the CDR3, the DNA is TGTGCCAGCAGTGCTCAACAGTACGATACGCAGTATTTT.